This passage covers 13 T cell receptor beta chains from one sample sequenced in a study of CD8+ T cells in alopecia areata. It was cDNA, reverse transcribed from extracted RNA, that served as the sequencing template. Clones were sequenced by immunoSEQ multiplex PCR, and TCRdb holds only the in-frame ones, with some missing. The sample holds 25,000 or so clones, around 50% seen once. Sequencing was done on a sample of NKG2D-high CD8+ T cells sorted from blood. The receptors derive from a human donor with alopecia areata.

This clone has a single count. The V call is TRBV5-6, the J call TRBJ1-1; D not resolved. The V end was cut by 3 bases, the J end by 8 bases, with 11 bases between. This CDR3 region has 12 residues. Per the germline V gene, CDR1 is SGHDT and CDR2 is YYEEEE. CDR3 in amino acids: CASSSLDFEAFF. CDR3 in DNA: TGTGCCAGCAGCTCCCTGGACTTCGAAGCTTTCTTT.

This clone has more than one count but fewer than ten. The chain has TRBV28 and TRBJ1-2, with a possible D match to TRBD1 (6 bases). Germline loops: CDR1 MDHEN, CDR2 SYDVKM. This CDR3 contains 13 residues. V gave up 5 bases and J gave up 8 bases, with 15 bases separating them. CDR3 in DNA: TGTGCCAGCAGTCCCACAGGGATTTCGGGCTACACCTTC. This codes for CASSPTGISGYTF.

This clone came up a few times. In DNA form, the CDR3 reads TGTGCCAGCACTCCAACCACGGGACCAACCTACGAGCAGTACTTC. Its protein product is CASTPTTGPTYEQYF. The V call is TRBV5-6, the J call TRBJ2-7; D might be TRBD1 or TRBD2, each matching 5 bases. The CDR3 extends over 15 amino acids. The V and J ends lost 6 bases and 2 bases respectively, with 18 bases between them. Per the germline V gene, CDR1 is SGHDT and CDR2 is YYEEEE. Combining the CDR3 with reference TRBV5-6 and TRBJ2-7 gives the whole variable domain DAGVTQSPTHLIKTRGQQVTLRCSPKSGHDTVSWYQQALGQGPQFIFQYYEEEERQRGNFPDRFSGHQFPNYSSELNVNALLLGDSALYLCASTPTTGPTYEQYFGPGTRLTVT.

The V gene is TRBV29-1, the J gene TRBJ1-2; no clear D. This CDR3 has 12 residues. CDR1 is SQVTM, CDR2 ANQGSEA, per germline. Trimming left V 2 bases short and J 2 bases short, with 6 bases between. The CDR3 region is CSVEWQNYGYTF. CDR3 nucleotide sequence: TGCAGCGTTGAATGGCAGAACTATGGCTACACCTTC.

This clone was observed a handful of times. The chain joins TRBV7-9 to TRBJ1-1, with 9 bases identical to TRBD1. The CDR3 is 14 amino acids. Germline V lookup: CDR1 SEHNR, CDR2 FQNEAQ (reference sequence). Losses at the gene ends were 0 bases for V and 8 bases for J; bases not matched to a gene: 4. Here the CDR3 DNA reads TGTGCCAGCAGCTTAGCCCCGGACAGGGGAGAAGCTTTCTTT. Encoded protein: CASSLAPDRGEAFF. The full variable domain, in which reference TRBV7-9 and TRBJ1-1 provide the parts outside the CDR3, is DTGVSQNPRHKITKRGQNVTFRCDPISEHNRLYWYRQTLGQGPEFLTYFQNEAQLEKSRLLSDRFSAERPKGSFSTLEIQRTEQGDSAMYLCASSLAPDRGEAFFGQGTRLTVV.

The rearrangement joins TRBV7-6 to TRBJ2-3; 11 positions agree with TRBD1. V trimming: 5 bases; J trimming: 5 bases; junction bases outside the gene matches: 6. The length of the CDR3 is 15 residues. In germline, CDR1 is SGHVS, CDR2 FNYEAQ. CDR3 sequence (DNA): TGTGCCAGCAGCGGGGGGACAGGGGGTAAAGATACGCAGTATTTT. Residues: CASSGGTGGKDTQYF.

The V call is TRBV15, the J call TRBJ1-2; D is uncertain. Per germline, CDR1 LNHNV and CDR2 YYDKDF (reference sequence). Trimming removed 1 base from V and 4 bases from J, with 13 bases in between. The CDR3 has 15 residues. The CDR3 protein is CATSRVVRNFYGYTF. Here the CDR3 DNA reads TGTGCCACCAGCAGAGTAGTCAGGAACTTCTATGGCTACACCTTC.

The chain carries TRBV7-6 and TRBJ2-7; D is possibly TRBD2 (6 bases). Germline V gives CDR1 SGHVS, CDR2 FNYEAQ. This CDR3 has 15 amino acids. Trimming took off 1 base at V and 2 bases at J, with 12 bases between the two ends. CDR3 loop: CASSLEPSETYEQYF. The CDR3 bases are TGTGCCAGCAGCTTAGAGCCTAGCGAGACCTACGAGCAGTACTTC.

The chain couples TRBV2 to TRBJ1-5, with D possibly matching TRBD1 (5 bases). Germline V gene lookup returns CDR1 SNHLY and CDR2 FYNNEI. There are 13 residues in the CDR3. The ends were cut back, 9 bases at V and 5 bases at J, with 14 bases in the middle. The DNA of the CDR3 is TGTGCCAGTGGGGGGGGGACGGATCAGCCCCAGCATTTT. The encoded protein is CASGGGTDQPQHF.

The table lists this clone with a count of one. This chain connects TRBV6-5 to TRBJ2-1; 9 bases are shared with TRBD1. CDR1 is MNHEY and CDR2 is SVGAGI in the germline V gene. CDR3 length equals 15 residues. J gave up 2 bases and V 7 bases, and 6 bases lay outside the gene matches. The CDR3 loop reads CASTPTGGPYNEQFF. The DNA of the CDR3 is TGTGCCAGCACTCCGACAGGGGGACCCTACAATGAGCAGTTCTTC.

The CDR3 coding sequence is TGTGCCAGCAGTTATGGAGATACGCAGTATTTT. Its translation is CASSYGDTQYF. This chain links TRBV27 with TRBJ2-3, with D unresolved. Per the germline V gene, CDR1 is MNHEY and CDR2 is SMNVEV (reference sequence). Trimming cost V 4 bases and J 5 bases, with 4 bases left between them. The CDR3 is 11 amino acids.

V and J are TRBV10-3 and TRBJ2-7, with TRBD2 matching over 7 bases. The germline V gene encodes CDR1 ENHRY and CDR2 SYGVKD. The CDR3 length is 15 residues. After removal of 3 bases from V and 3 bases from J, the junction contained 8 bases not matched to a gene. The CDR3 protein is CAISDPPGGSYEQYF. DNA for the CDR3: TGTGCCATCAGTGACCCTCCGGGCGGGAGCTACGAGCAGTACTTC.

CDR3 residues: CASQETSGSTDTQYF. In DNA, the CDR3 is TGTGCCAGCCAAGAAACTAGCGGGAGCACAGATACGCAGTATTTT. The chain has TRBV27 and TRBJ2-3; 9 bases map to TRBD2. This CDR3 comprises 15 residues. J gave up 0 bases and V 8 bases, and 6 bases lay outside the gene matches. Per the germline V gene, CDR1 is MNHEY and CDR2 is SMNVEV (reference sequence).